The T cell receptor (beta chain) described here comes from a study of Ad26.COV2.S vaccination and SARS-CoV-2 variants (dated by TCRdb to the early 2020s). About the investigation overall: Donors in the vaccine arm were drawn from COV1001, a phase I-IIa trial of Ad26.COV2.S in healthy adults that was multicentre, randomized, double-blind and placebo-controlled. Ad26.COV2.S was administered intramuscularly at 5 x 10^10 or 1 x 10^11 viral particles, either as a single shot or as two shots given 56 days apart. TCRbeta repertoire sequencing was used to assess the specificity and breadth of SARS-CoV-2-reactive T cell receptors after Ad26.COV2.S vaccination. A total of roughly 32 samples were included in the TCR-sequenced set, comprising around 19 Ad26.COV2.S vaccine recipients, 5 placebo recipients and 8 SARS-CoV-2 convalescent individuals. Trial participants were randomized into five groups of five, in which low-dose or high-dose Ad26.COV2.S was given once or twice, or placebo was given on both occasions. Blinding of investigators to trial group allocation was maintained during experiments and outcome assessment. Overall results and qualifications from the work: After vaccination, spike-specific CD8+ and CD4+ T cell responses were reported to show substantial breadth. Ad26.COV2.S recipients had higher spike-specific TCR breadth than placebo recipients (P = 0.0014). Non-spike TCR breadth was comparable between vaccine and placebo recipients, consistent with the vaccine containing only spike. The study was not powered to compare responses between vaccine doses or regimens. The authors noted that the TCR breadth and depth analyses may have underestimated total T cell responses.

TCRbeta CDR3 regions were sequenced with the immunoSEQ Assay. After extraction, genomic DNA underwent amplification by bias-controlled multiplex PCR, followed by high-throughput sequencing. From the authors' description of their analysis: To quantify the absolute abundance of every unique TCRbeta CDR3 region, sequences were collapsed and filtered. T cell fraction was estimated by normalizing TCRbeta template counts to usable DNA, which was measured by amplifying reference genes present in all nucleated cells. Repertoire TCRs were annotated as SARS-CoV-2-specific when V gene, CDR3 amino acid sequence and J gene were exactly matched to a known reactive TCR set. The reference SARS-CoV-2 TCR set came from MIRA and was filtered for enrichment in COVID-19-positive ImmuneCODE repertoires, removing public or cross-reactive TCRs. Based on the MIRA antigens, annotated TCRs were further analysed at the level of specific ORF or position within ORF. Breadth was defined as the number of annotated unique rearrangements divided by the total number of unique productive rearrangements, and depth was defined as the summed frequency of the annotated unique rearrangements. TCR breadth was compared between groups using two-sided Wilcoxon rank-sum tests. TCRdb mirrors the immuneACCESS table, restricted to in-frame sequences. Some clones are absent from its copies; in checked studies, under half trace to an unresolved V gene, and the reason for the others is unknown. V, J and clone size are those of that table, while D and trimming were read from the DNA. Here the sample has fewer than 400,000 clones; about 89% occur a single time. Clones ranked in the top ten supply under 2% of the sample.

The germline V end is reduced by 4 bases and the J end by 5 bases; junction bases left unmatched: 6. The CDR3, from cysteine to phenylalanine, totals 15 residues. The sequence is cut down to CDR3 DNA, 45 bases in frame from base 1. CDR1 and CDR2 (SGHRS, YFSETQ) derive from the germline V gene. Turning to this clone: Its antigen is not yet known. No qualities accompany the bases; no much larger clone lies one base away.

The sample's treatment or condition, from its label and the paper: roughly 20 received Ad26.COV2.S at low or high dose, single or two shots; roughly 5 received placebo; per-sample allocation not given. For vaccine and placebo recipients, repertoires were sequenced using samples collected on day 63 after the first injection. Cohort 1b enrolled about two dozen adults aged 18-55 years at a single site in Boston, USA, between 29 July and 7 August 2020. As a vaccine, Ad26.COV2.S was a replication-incompetent adenovirus type 26 vector that expressed a prefusion-stabilized SARS-CoV-2 spike protein derived from the original Wuhan strain.

The receptor was derived from a person aged 18-65 years who received the Ad26.COV2.S COVID-19 vaccine or a placebo. The V and J segments used are TRBV5-1 and TRBJ1-1, with 12 bases matching TRBD1. Sequencing used peripheral blood, obtained in a trial of Ad26.COV2.S vaccine versus placebo. The nucleotide sequence is given as TGCGCCAGCAGCGCACCGGGACAGGGGGCAACTGAAGCTTTCTTT. The resulting protein is CASSAPGQGATEAFF.